This section outlines one T cell receptor (beta chain) sequence together with its context. Its antigen is currently unknown. Those who donated were healthy HIV-negative adults, with no recent acute infections or vaccinations reported. This entry belongs to a study of shared clonotypes between healthy human individuals. Regarding the study as a whole: On the whole, naive subsets had larger estimated richness than memory subsets had. Shared across a few donors were around 5% of the naive CD4 clonotypes.

Profiling relied on immunoSEQ multiplex PCR, and the TCRdb table lists in-frame clones only, not all of them. The repertoire includes approximately 2.5 million clones, roughly 92% of them detected once, and around 0.14% sits in the top ten. The V end lost 4 bases, the J end lost 4 bases, and 17 bases lay between the germline ends. The CDR3 has 15 amino acids. The chain couples TRBV5-3 to TRBJ1-1; D perhaps matches TRBD1 (6 bases). TRBV5-3 is an ORF; its function is uncertain. This TCR was recovered from a man aged 18 to 35 in good health. Source material: naive CD4+ T cells sorted from blood. Subset given: CD45RA+ positively selected. This chain's CDR3 is CARSLTKTGPTEAFF. The CDR3 nucleotides are TGTGCCAGAAGCCTCACAAAAACAGGGCCCACTGAAGCTTTCTTT.